This T cell receptor (beta chain) was sequenced during a study of blood T cell repertoires in COVID-19. The overall study: Samples came from the United States, Italy and Spain, spanning acute and convalescent COVID-19.

Recruits, aged about 18 to 95 years, lived in 24 US areas. Participant-reported clinical history was the basis for cohort assignment. Cohort 3 recovery required two negative PCRs, clearance, or symptom resolution. Sequenced by immunoSEQ multiplex PCR; TCRdb stores in-frame clones only, minus some. The table has roughly 220,000 clones, around 80% seen once; the top ten hold about 15%. This clonotype originated in a man in his forties who had recovered from COVID-19. The sample consisted of PBMCs or T cells enriched from blood (not recorded which).

This CDR3 reads CAAGGQGHSGANVLTF. The CDR3 nucleotides are TGTGCCGCCGGGGGACAGGGACACTCTGGGGCCAACGTCCTGACTTTC. The gene calls are TRBV28 and TRBJ2-6; 9 bases agree with TRBD1. The CDR3 runs to 16 residues. V was clipped by 11 bases and J by 0 bases; unmatched bases: 8. Germline V gives CDR1 MDHEN, CDR2 SYDVKM.